This T cell receptor (beta chain) was profiled in a study of graft-versus-host responses after intestinal transplantation. Study details: Induction using anti-thymocyte globulin, followed by tacrolimus and steroids for two to four years, was given to all recipients.

As concerns this clone: Antigen specificity is unknown.

The CDR3 has 16 amino acids. CDR1 is GTSNPN, CDR2 SVGIG, per germline (reference sequence). The ends were cut back, 0 bases at V and 3 bases at J, with 18 bases in the middle. Measured with immunoSEQ multiplex PCR; TCRdb has only the in-frame clones, and not every one. The data show roughly 120,000 clones, about nine tenths seen once. The chain links TRBV30 to TRBJ2-7, with D possibly TRBD2 on 6 matching bases. The sequence was obtained from a human donor who received an intestinal transplant. Sequenced here: unstimulated CD4+ T cells sorted from spleen or lymph node cells, sampled before intestinal transplant. The CDR3 sequence is CAWSVTQRALLYEQYF. The CDR3 nucleotides are TGTGCCTGGAGTGTAACCCAGCGGGCACTCCTCTACGAGCAGTACTTC. The full variable domain, in which reference TRBV30 and TRBJ2-7 provide the parts outside the CDR3, is SQTIHQWPATLVQPVGSPLSLECTVEGTSNPNLYWYRQAAGRGLQLLFYSVGIGQISSEVPQNLSASRPQDRQFILSSKKLLLSDSGFYLCAWSVTQRALLYEQYFGPGTRLTVT.